Listed below are T cell receptor beta chains from one sample, sequenced in a study of Graves' ophthalmopathy and Graves' hyperthyroidism. One entry per CDR3 protein, called by TCRdb with MiXCR from the multiplex PCR reads. The sample contains some 350,000 distinct CDR3 sequences, approximately 18% of which appear only once. Sample: peripheral blood. Receptors were obtained from an adult woman with stable Graves' hyperthyroidism. CDR3s leave out the opening cysteine and the closing phenylalanine or tryptophan. Where a row states a size, it is once, few, many or the class of an expanded clone; other rows omit it.

clone size: many
V gene: TRBV12-3/TRBV12-4
CDR3 length: 14
CDR3 protein: ASSLGTGGVNQPQH

clone size: many
V gene: TRBV5-1
CDR3 length: 16
CDR3 protein: ASSLAFNRRGGDTEAF

clone size: many
V gene: TRBV5-8
CDR3 length: 15
CDR3 protein: ASSLGLGAGAQETQY

clone size: many
V gene: TRBV6-1
CDR3 length: 10
CDR3 protein: ASSEAGFGYT

clone size: many
V gene: TRBV7-9
CDR3 length: 13
CDR3 protein: ASSPGGQYAGELF

clone size: many
V gene: TRBV12-3/TRBV12-4
CDR3 length: 12
CDR3 protein: ASSVGSGGYGYT

clone size: many
V gene: TRBV12-3/TRBV12-4
CDR3 length: 10
CDR3 protein: ASRGPNLEAF

clone size: many
V gene: TRBV12-3/TRBV12-4
CDR3 length: 12
CDR3 protein: ASSSGRGGAEAF

clone size: medium-sized
V gene: TRBV6-2/TRBV6-3
CDR3 length: 12
CDR3 protein: ATTDLAGGQEQY

clone size: many
V gene: TRBV28
CDR3 length: 12
CDR3 protein: ASSYTGTSYEQY

clone size: many
V gene: TRBV12-3/TRBV12-4
CDR3 length: 11
CDR3 protein: ASSLGGGNTIY

clone size: .
V gene: TRBV6-5
CDR3 length: 15
CDR3 protein: AGSYSYGGQVGQPQH

clone size: few
V gene: TRBV6-2/TRBV6-3
CDR3 length: 11
CDR3 protein: ASTGVLSYEQY

clone size: many
V gene: TRBV20-1
CDR3 length: 12
CDR3 protein: SARDVSGVETQY

clone size: .
V gene: TRBV7-2
CDR3 length: 12
CDR3 protein: ASSVDRVADEQY

clone size: .
V gene: TRBV28
CDR3 length: 12
CDR3 protein: ASSTAGKRETQY

clone size: many
V gene: TRBV5-1
CDR3 length: 12
CDR3 protein: ASSLTQGNTEAF

clone size: .
V gene: TRBV20-1
CDR3 length: 8
CDR3 protein: RPKSYGYT

clone size: .
V gene: TRBV5-1
CDR3 length: 13
CDR3 protein: ASRPGGGGQETQY

clone size: few
V gene: TRBV20-1
CDR3 length: 12
CDR3 protein: SADRGLTKNIKY

clone size: .
V gene: TRBV6-1
CDR3 length: 16
CDR3 protein: ASSRRGTGAVAKNIQY

clone size: many
V gene: TRBV13
CDR3 length: 13
CDR3 protein: ASSPRGSGSYEQY

clone size: many
V gene: TRBV6-6
CDR3 length: 16
CDR3 protein: ASSPFSRRDNSNYEQY

clone size: many
V gene: TRBV27
CDR3 length: 12
CDR3 protein: ASSREGSNQPQH

clone size: many
V gene: TRBV20-1
CDR3 length: 11
CDR3 protein: SAPGQGGYEQY

clone size: .
V gene: TRBV12-3/TRBV12-4
CDR3 length: 12
CDR3 protein: ASSITSNTGELF

clone size: many
V gene: TRBV28
CDR3 length: 10
CDR3 protein: ASSSPNTEAF

clone size: many
V gene: TRBV19
CDR3 length: 16
CDR3 protein: ASSTGPLSVTIYDEQY

clone size: many
V gene: TRBV7-9
CDR3 length: 12
CDR3 protein: ASMRVGVDYEQY

clone size: many
V gene: TRBV6-2/TRBV6-3
CDR3 length: 12
CDR3 protein: ASSYPGFEKTQY

clone size: many
V gene: TRBV24-1
CDR3 length: 13
CDR3 protein: ATSDHTTGFYGYT

clone size: many
V gene: TRBV9
CDR3 length: 14
CDR3 protein: ASSVNSRGGNYGYT

clone size: many
V gene: TRBV28
CDR3 length: 9
CDR3 protein: ASILLGEAF